This T cell receptor beta chain is from a study of blood T cells in healthy people across ages. Study context: Per two T cells, about one barcoded beta molecule was captured through template switching.

Then a second PCR, running about 7 to 11 cycles, was carried out with a sample-barcoded 5' primer and a J-beta primer mix. MiXCR, applied by TCRdb to the 5' RACE reads, yields one record per CDR3 protein. The sample lists roughly 900,000 distinct CDR3 sequences; around 30% were seen once. Germline-derived CDR1 and CDR2 are ENHRY and SYGVKD. V was cut by 4 bases and J by 2 bases, with 6 bases left in between. The length of the CDR3 is 13 residues. This clonotype was counted ten times or more. This sequence originates from a woman of 80 years or more in good health. The V call is TRBV10-3, the J call TRBJ1-5; the D is unclear. The sequencing input was blood. CDR3 loop: CAISVAGNQPQHF. CDR3 sequence (DNA): TGTGCCATCAGTGTCGCAGGCAATCAGCCCCAGCATTTT.